Following are 21 T cell receptor beta chains from one sample sequenced in a study of T cells in women clearing cervical HPV infection. Using immunoSEQ multiplex PCR, the repertoire was profiled, and TCRdb retains in-frame clones only, with some absent. The repertoire table contains about 20,000 clones. Sequenced material: blood buffy coat. These receptor sequences come from a woman between 18 and 70 years old with a cervical HPV16 infection that either progressed to CIN3+ or cleared (not recorded which).

On this clone: The sequenced fragment ends 3 residues before the CDR3 boundary, so the rest is inferred from the germline J gene. The chain couples TRBV5-1 to TRBJ1-4; D gene unclear. V was clipped by 0 bases and J by 7 bases, with 19 bases between them. The CDR3 length is 17 residues. Germline CDR1 and CDR2: SGHRS and YFSETQ. CDR3 residues: CASSLGPRGSDGEKLFF. The covered CDR3 bases are TGCGCCAGCAGCTTGGGACCCCGGGGTTCGGACGGTGAAAAA.

About this clone: The CDR3 end falls 3 residues outside the read, so it is completed with the germline J gene. The V and J genes are TRBV20-1 and TRBJ2-7; a possible D gene is TRBD2 (6 bases). The CDR3 runs to 15 residues. Looked up from germline, CDR1 is DFQATT and CDR2 is SNEGSKA (reference sequence). V lost 1 base and J lost 3, with 16 bases in between. The DNA read from the CDR3 is TGCAGTGCTAGAGTGATGGAGGGCTTGAACTACGAG. Translating gives CSARVMEGLNYE. The entire CDR3 protein is CSARVMEGLNYEQYF.

Of note for this clone: The sequence runs out 3 residues before the end of the CDR3; the remainder is reconstructed from the germline J gene. The chain recombines TRBV10-3 with TRBJ2-5; the match to TRBD2 covers 11 bases. Germline CDR1 and CDR2: ENHRY and SYGVKD. CDR3 length: 16 amino acids. The ends lost 2 bases at V and 4 bases at J; junction bases unmatched: 6. CDR3 amino acids: CAISERSSGGLETQYF. The sequenced CDR3 bases are TGTGCCATCAGTGAGAGGTCTAGCGGGGGGCTAGAGACC.

Turning to this clone: Read sequence stops 3 residues before the CDR3 end, and the germline J gene provides the missing end. The J gene is TRBJ1-5, the V gene TRBV7-8, with D possibly being TRBD1 (5 bases). This CDR3 comprises 15 residues. Germline V lookup: CDR1 SGHVS, CDR2 FQNEAQ. Trimming took 7 bases from V and 8 from J, leaving 21 bases between them. CDR3 residues: CASIGRVGFGEPQHF. Partial CDR3 DNA: TGTGCCAGCATCGGCAGGGTCGGGTTTGGAGAGCCC.

A remark on this clone: The CDR3 end falls 3 residues outside the read, so it is completed with the germline J gene. The chain uses TRBV10-3 and TRBJ1-2; D is perhaps TRBD1 (5 bases). Germline V gene sequence: CDR1 ENHRY, CDR2 SYGVKD. The CDR3 spans 15 residues. The V gene lost 0 bases and the J gene lost 5 bases, with 13 bases spanning the gap. CDR3 protein: CAISESSAGVYGYTF. Partial CDR3 DNA: TGTGCCATCAGTGAGTCGTCTGCGGGGGTGTATGGC.

Concerning this clone itself: The sequenced fragment ends 3 residues before the CDR3 boundary, so the rest is inferred from the germline J gene. J is TRBJ2-3 and V is TRBV20-1; unclear D gene. CDR3 length: 10 residues. Germline CDR1 and CDR2: DFQATT and SNEGSKA (reference sequence). Trimming stripped 4 bases from V and 7 bases from J, with 6 bases between. CDR3 bases read: TGCAGTGCTAAAGGGTATACG. This encodes CSAKGYT. The whole CDR3 protein is CSAKGYTQYF.

As for this clone: The read terminates 3 residues ahead of where the CDR3 ends, so the germline J gene completes it. The J gene is TRBJ2-3, the V gene TRBV20-1, with 7 nucleotides matching TRBD2. The J segment lost 2 bases and the V segment lost 5 bases, leaving 10 bases of the junction unmatched. The germline V gene encodes CDR1 DFQATT and CDR2 SNEGSKA (reference sequence). There are 15 residues in the CDR3. The DNA read from the CDR3 is TGCAGTGCTCCCCGAGGCGGGGGATACACAGATACG. This codes for CSAPRGGGYTDT. The full-length CDR3 reads as CSAPRGGGYTDTQYF.

Note on this clone: The CDR3 end falls 3 residues outside the read, so it is completed with the germline J gene. The chain employs TRBV5-3 and TRBJ2-7, with 10 bases matching TRBD1. TRBV5-3 is flagged as an ORF with uncertain function. The CDR3 contains 16 residues. The trim removed 4 bases at V and 5 bases at J, leaving 12 bases unmatched. CDR3 bases read: TGTGCCAGAAGCGCGGGGGACAGGGGCTCCCCCAACGAG. Protein product: CARSAGDRGSPNE. The whole CDR3 reads CARSAGDRGSPNEQYF.

As to this clone: Coverage ceases 3 residues before the CDR3 finishes, and the germline J gene fills in the end. The chain recombines TRBV2 with TRBJ2-5, with 10 bases that match TRBD2. The CDR3 totals 19 residues. Trimming cost V 3 bases and J 0 bases; bases outside gene matches: 13. Germline V gene lookup returns CDR1 SNHLY and CDR2 FYNNEI. The part of the CDR3 DNA that was read is TGTGCCAGCAGTGACCCCAGGACTAGCGGATCCGGCTACCAAGAGACC. It translates to CASSDPRTSGSGYQET. The full CDR3 sequence reads CASSDPRTSGSGYQETQYF.

Incomplete CDR3 DNA: TGTGCCAGCAGTCCGGACAGGATCGACCAGGGCACTGAAAACATT. Its protein is CASSPDRIDQGTENI. In full, the CDR3 reads CASSPDRIDQGTENIQYF. V usage is TRBV28 and J usage is TRBJ2-4, with TRBD1 identical over 7 bases. The CDR3 end falls 3 residues outside the read, so it is completed with the germline J gene. V shed 5 bases and J 5 bases; nucleotides not matched to a gene: 18. CDR3 size: 18 residues. Germline V gives CDR1 MDHEN, CDR2 SYDVKM.

Of note for this clone: The read terminates 3 residues before the CDR3 end, so the remaining end is supplied by the germline J gene. This rearrangement joins TRBV20-1 to TRBJ1-6; D gene ambiguous. Trimming pared 2 bases from V and 0 bases from J, leaving 20 bases between. The CDR3 sequence is 19 residues long. Germline CDR1 and CDR2: DFQATT and SNEGSKA (reference sequence). The CDR3 is CSARRARGYLSSYNSPLHF. The CDR3 DNA, read in part, is TGCAGTGCTAGACGTGCCCGGGGTTACCTGAGCTCCTATAATTCACCC.

Concerning this clone: The read gets to within 3 residues of the CDR3 end, and the germline J gene fills in the rest. The chain carries TRBV2 and TRBJ2-5; 9 bases are a match to TRBD2. The V segment lost 2 bases and the J segment 5 bases; nucleotides outside the gene matches: 6. Germline assignment: CDR1 SNHLY and CDR2 FYNNEI. This CDR3 has 15 amino acids. The CDR3 DNA, read in part, is TGTGCCAGCAGTGAATTGGCGGGGGGGTTTGAGACC. Protein: CASSELAGGFET. The whole CDR3 protein reads CASSELAGGFETQYF.

Details on this clone: The missing CDR3 end, 3 residues past where the read stops, is filled in from the germline J gene. The chain uses TRBV20-1 and TRBJ1-6; perhaps TRBD1 as D (6 bases). CDR1 is DFQATT and CDR2 is SNEGSKA in the germline V gene (reference sequence). Trimming removed 6 bases from V and 9 bases from J, with 18 bases in between. CDR3 length equals 14 residues. CDR3 in amino acids: CSANRVELGSPLHF. The part of the CDR3 DNA that was read is TGCAGTGCGAACAGGGTTGAACTGGGTTCACCC.

Concerning this clone: The CDR3 end is not reached by the read, which stops 3 residues before it; the germline J gene fills it in. This sequence joins TRBV18 and TRBJ2-2, with TRBD2 matching over 7 bases. The ends lost 3 bases at V and 1 base at J; junction bases unmatched: 8. The CDR3 contains 17 residues. CDR1 and CDR2 from the germline V gene are KGHSH and LQKENI. Incomplete CDR3 DNA: TGTGCCAGCTCACCGGGGAGCGGGGCTGGGAACACCGGGGAG. Encoded protein: CASSPGSGAGNTGE. The entire CDR3 reads CASSPGSGAGNTGELFF. The complete variable domain, with remaining parts taken from reference TRBV18 and TRBJ2-2, reads NAGVMQNPRHLVRRRGQEARLRCSPMKGHSHVYWYRQLPEEGLKFMVYLQKENIIDESGMPKERFSAEFPKEGPSILRIQQVVRGDSAAYFCASSPGSGAGNTGELFFGEGSRLTVL.

A note on this clone: The read terminates 3 residues ahead of where the CDR3 ends, so the germline J gene completes it. The chain recombines TRBV5-6 with TRBJ1-2, with D possibly TRBD1 on 6 matching bases. Trimming removed 3 bases at V and 4 bases at J, with 7 bases between. Germline-derived CDR1 and CDR2 are SGHDT and YYEEEE. This CDR3 has 12 residues. The sequenced CDR3 bases are TGTGCCAGCAGCTCGACAGGCTATGGC. Translation gives CASSSTGYG. The whole CDR3 sequence reads CASSSTGYGYTF. The full variable domain, its missing parts supplied by reference TRBV5-6 and TRBJ1-2, is DAGVTQSPTHLIKTRGQQVTLRCSPKSGHDTVSWYQQALGQGPQFIFQYYEEEERQRGNFPDRFSGHQFPNYSSELNVNALLLGDSALYLCASSSTGYGYTFGSGTRLTVV.

On this clone itself: With the read ending 3 residues before the CDR3 end, the germline J gene is used to fill in that end. The chain carries TRBV30 and TRBJ1-4, with 7 positions matching TRBD1. Germline CDR1 and CDR2: GTSNPN and SVGIG (reference sequence). With 3 bases clipped from V and 5 bases from J, the junction kept 6 bases outside the gene matches. The CDR3 consists of 14 residues. The sequenced CDR3 bases are TGTGCCTGGAGGTGGACAGGATTCAATGAAAAA. This encodes CAWRWTGFNEK. The entire CDR3 is CAWRWTGFNEKLFF.

The CDR3 loop is CASSLIVPNEKLFF. Partial CDR3 DNA: TGCGCCAGCAGCTTGATAGTACCTAATGAAAAA. The chain combines TRBV5-1 with TRBJ1-4; D is undetermined. The read ends 3 residues early relative to the CDR3; the germline J gene fills the gap. The CDR3 is 14 residues long. In germline, CDR1 is SGHRS, CDR2 YFSETQ. The V end was cut by 1 base, the J end by 3 bases, with 7 bases between.

Concerning this clone: The read halts 3 residues ahead of the CDR3 end, with the missing end drawn from the germline J gene. V and J are TRBV20-1 and TRBJ2-1; D call uncertain. Per the germline V gene, CDR1 is DFQATT and CDR2 is SNEGSKA (reference sequence). The CDR3 has 13 amino acids. V was shortened by 2 bases and J by 0 bases, with 5 bases between the two germline ends. CDR3 amino acids: CSARISSYNEQFF. The sequenced part of the CDR3 DNA is TGCAGTGCTAGAATCTCCTCCTACAATGAG.

On this clone: The read ends 3 residues early relative to the CDR3; the germline J gene fills the gap. The chain employs TRBV20-1 and TRBJ1-2; a possible D gene is TRBD1 (6 bases). From germline, CDR1 is DFQATT and CDR2 SNEGSKA (reference sequence). The length of the CDR3 is 15 residues. The V end lost 0 bases, the J end lost 4 bases, and 15 bases lay between the germline ends. The sequenced part of the CDR3 DNA is TGCAGTGCTAGAGATCGGGCAGGGGTACGCTATGGC. Translation gives CSARDRAGVRYG. The full CDR3 protein reads CSARDRAGVRYGYTF.

To note about this clone: The read gets to within 3 residues of the CDR3 end, and the germline J gene fills in the rest. The rearrangement links TRBV6-1 to TRBJ1-2, with TRBD1 as a possible D gene (6 bases). CDR3 length: 15 amino acids. Germline V CDR1 and CDR2: MNHNS, SASEGT. V lost 3 bases and J 1 base, leaving 12 bases between the germline ends. CDR3 DNA (partial): TGTGCCAGCAGTGAGTTCACAGGGAATAACTATGGC. This sequence encodes CASSEFTGNNYG. The entire CDR3 is CASSEFTGNNYGYTF.

With respect to this clone: The CDR3 end lies 3 residues beyond the end of the read and is filled in from the germline J gene. The chain combines TRBV29-1 with TRBJ1-1; 11 bases are shared with TRBD1. Germline CDR1 reads SQVTM; CDR2 reads ANQGSEA. The CDR3 loop spans 17 amino acids. Trimming at V came to 0 bases and at J to 1 base, leaving 7 bases not matched to a gene. CDR3 residues: CSVEDWTGGMGNTEAFF. CDR3 bases read: TGCAGCGTTGAAGATTGGACAGGGGGCATGGGGAACACTGAA.